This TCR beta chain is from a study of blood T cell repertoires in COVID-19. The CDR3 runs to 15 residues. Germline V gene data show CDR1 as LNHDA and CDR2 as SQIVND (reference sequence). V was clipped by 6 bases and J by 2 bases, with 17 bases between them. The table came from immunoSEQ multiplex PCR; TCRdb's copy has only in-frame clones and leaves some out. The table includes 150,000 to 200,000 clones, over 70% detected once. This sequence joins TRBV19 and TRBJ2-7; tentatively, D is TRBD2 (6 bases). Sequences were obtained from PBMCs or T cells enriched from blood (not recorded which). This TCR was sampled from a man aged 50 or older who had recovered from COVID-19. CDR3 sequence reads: CASSAGTWGTYEQYF. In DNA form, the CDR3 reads TGTGCCAGTAGCGCCGGGACTTGGGGTACCTACGAGCAGTACTTC.